This T cell receptor beta chain was sequenced during a study of early T cells in non-severe SARS-CoV-2 infection. Whole-study findings and limits: Database matching using VDJdb favored anti-spike CD8 responses, with private and CD4 specificities left missing.

Ten or more counts support this clonotype. Its cognate antigen is unknown. Researchers attached unique molecular identifiers to individual cDNA molecules. MiXCR, run by TCRdb on the 5' RACE reads, gives a single entry per CDR3 protein. The sample holds tens of thousands of distinct CDR3 sequences, 12% seen once. The clonotype was recovered from an adult who was a healthcare worker with PCR-confirmed SARS-CoV-2 infection or an uninfected control (not recorded which). Sequencing used whole blood.

The CDR3 bases are TGTGCCAGCAGCCCAGGGACTAAGCACAATGAGCAGTTCTTC. It encodes CASSPGTKHNEQFF. This chain joins TRBV21-1 and TRBJ2-1; no DNA check was done on the table's D call, TRBD2. TRBV21-1 is a documented pseudogene. This CDR3 region has 14 residues.